This T cell receptor (beta chain) was retrieved from a study of blood T cell repertoires in COVID-19. Some clones are missing from TCRdb's copy, which holds only in-frame ones; the method was immunoSEQ multiplex PCR. Found here are some 330,000 clones, approximately 90% of them singletons; the top ten hold around 4%. V was trimmed by 1 base and J by 4 bases, leaving 10 bases between them. Germline assignment: CDR1 SNHLY and CDR2 FYNNEI. CDR3 size: 14 residues. Specimen: PBMCs or T cells enriched from blood (not recorded which). This chain uses TRBV2 with TRBJ1-2; D is undetermined. The TCR originated in a man younger than 45 who had recovered from COVID-19. The CDR3 sequence is CASSEEMGAYGYTF. The CDR3 DNA follows: TGTGCCAGCAGTGAAGAGATGGGAGCCTATGGCTACACCTTC.